A selection of T cell receptor beta chains follows, all from one sample in a study of blood T cell repertoires in COVID-19. Method: immunoSEQ multiplex PCR; TCRdb's copy keeps in-frame clones and lacks some. The sample contains about 280,000 clones, roughly 90% of which appear only once. Material for sequencing was peripheral blood. All receptors derive from a man between 18 and 35 years old with active or convalescent COVID-19. CDR3s include the opening cysteine and the closing phenylalanine or tryptophan. D genes are given only for firm matches. Part of the rows lack a size; the others show once, few, many or a class for expanded clones.

CDR3 | DNA | length | size | V | D | J
CASRRGQGYNEQFF | TGTGCCAGCAGAAGGGGACAGGGATACAATGAGCAGTTCTTC | 14 | . | TRBV7-2 | TRBD1 | TRBJ2-1
CASSQVLGVSGANVLTF | TGTGCCAGCAGCCAAGTTTTAGGGGTCTCTGGGGCCAACGTCCTGACTTTC | 17 | . | TRBV3-1/TRBV3-2 | . | TRBJ2-6
CASSQVAGTDTQYF | TGCGCCAGCAGCCAAGTAGCGGGGACAGATACGCAGTATTTT | 14 | . | TRBV4-3 | TRBD2 | TRBJ2-3
CASSLVEGGNEQFF | TGTGCCAGCTCTTTAGTGGAGGGAGGCAATGAGCAGTTCTTC | 14 | . | TRBV27 | . | TRBJ2-1
CASSPDLSSYNEQFF | TGCGCCAGCAGCCCAGACTTGAGCTCCTACAATGAGCAGTTCTTC | 15 | . | TRBV5-1 | . | TRBJ2-1
CASSLIRANSPLHF | TGTGCCAGCAGCTTAATCAGGGCCAATTCACCCCTCCACTTT | 14 | . | TRBV11-2 | . | TRBJ1-6
CASSATGYGYTF | TGTGCCAGCAGCGCCACAGGATATGGCTACACCTTC | 12 | . | TRBV5-6 | . | TRBJ1-2
CASSPTGGRNTIYF | TGTGCCAGCAGCCCCACAGGGGGCCGAAACACCATATATTTT | 14 | . | TRBV3-1/TRBV3-2 | TRBD1 | TRBJ1-3
CASSIQQNTEAFF | TGTGCCAGCAGTATACAACAGAACACTGAAGCTTTCTTT | 13 | . | TRBV12-3/TRBV12-4 | . | TRBJ1-1
CASSDTGRSTDTQYF | TGTGCCAGCAGCGACACAGGCCGTAGCACAGATACGCAGTATTTT | 15 | . | TRBV6-5 | . | TRBJ2-3
CASSFPGGTRYF | TGTGCCAGCAGCTTCCCCGGGGGGACGCGGTACTTC | 12 | . | TRBV7-9 | TRBD2 | TRBJ2-7
CASSYTGTGGTGELFF | TGTGCCAGCAGTTATACCGGGACAGGGGGCACCGGGGAGCTGTTTTTT | 16 | few | TRBV7-8 | TRBD1 | TRBJ2-2
CASSQESGYQPQHF | TGTGCCAGCAGCCAAGAATCGGGATATCAGCCCCAGCATTTT | 14 | . | TRBV4-2 | . | TRBJ1-5
CASSQRTATFFYGYTF | TGTGCCAGCAGCCAACGGACAGCTACGTTCTTCTATGGCTACACCTTC | 16 | . | TRBV14 | . | TRBJ1-2
CASSLLEPGELFF | TGTGCCAGCAGTTTATTGGAGCCCGGGGAGCTGTTTTTT | 13 | . | TRBV27 | . | TRBJ2-2
CASSPGRAGGYGYTF | TGTGCCAGCAGTCCAGGACGGGCGGGCGGCTATGGCTACACCTTC | 15 | . | TRBV6-5 | . | TRBJ1-2
CASSLVGLAGSNEQFF | TGTGCCAGCAGCTTAGTGGGGCTAGCGGGGTCGAATGAGCAGTTCTTC | 16 | . | TRBV7-6 | TRBD2 | TRBJ2-1
CASSLDRAGNTIYF | TGCGCCAGCAGTTTGGACAGGGCTGGAAACACCATATATTTT | 14 | . | TRBV5-1 | TRBD1 | TRBJ1-3
CASSERLPVDTQYF | TGTGCCAGCAGTGAAAGACTCCCGGTGGATACGCAGTATTTT | 14 | . | TRBV2 | . | TRBJ2-3
CATSDSRGDTQYF | TGTGCCACCAGTGATTCCAGGGGGGATACGCAGTATTTT | 13 | . | TRBV24-1 | TRBD1 | TRBJ2-3
CASSLAAGGPRYNEQFF | TGTGCCAGCAGCTTGGCGGCAGGGGGGCCCCGCTACAATGAGCAGTTCTTC | 17 | few | TRBV5-4 | . | TRBJ2-1
CASSDRDGRGGPSYNEQFF | TGTGCCAGCAGCGATAGGGACGGGCGCGGGGGGCCCTCCTACAATGAGCAGTTCTTC | 19 | . | TRBV9 | TRBD2 | TRBJ2-1
CASSTWGGGNEQFF | TGTGCCAGCAGCACCTGGGGGGGAGGCAATGAGCAGTTCTTC | 14 | once | TRBV2 | TRBD2 | TRBJ2-1
CASSFSRTGAVYGYTF | TGTGCCAGCAGTTTCTCGAGGACAGGGGCCGTCTATGGCTACACCTTC | 16 | . | TRBV27 | TRBD1 | TRBJ1-2
CASSPGTSGEGETQYF | TGTGCCAGCAGTCCCGGGACTAGCGGGGAGGGAGAGACCCAGTACTTC | 16 | . | TRBV6-2/TRBV6-3 | TRBD2 | TRBJ2-5
CASSSGPGVTGANVLTF | TGTGCCAGCAGCTCCGGTCCAGGGGTTACTGGGGCCAACGTCCTGACTTTC | 17 | . | TRBV13 | . | TRBJ2-6
CASSEARLGGTDTQYF | TGTGCCAGCAGTGAAGCAAGGCTAGGGGGCACAGATACGCAGTATTTT | 16 | . | TRBV6-1 | . | TRBJ2-3
CASSLSSDEKLFF | TGTGCCAGCAGTTTATCGTCTGATGAAAAACTGTTTTTT | 13 | . | TRBV12-3/TRBV12-4 | . | TRBJ1-4
CASSAQGHSNQPQHF | TGTGCCAGCAGCGCACAGGGGCATAGCAATCAGCCCCAGCATTTT | 15 | . | TRBV9 | TRBD1 | TRBJ1-5
CASSHHVGEANQPQHF | TGTGCCAGCAGCCACCATGTCGGGGAGGCCAATCAGCCCCAGCATTTT | 16 | . | TRBV11-2 | . | TRBJ1-5
CASSESWSQPQHF | TGTGCCAGCAGTGAGAGCTGGAGTCAGCCCCAGCATTTT | 13 | . | TRBV6-1 | . | TRBJ1-5
CASSLLSGGSGNTIYF | TGTGCCAGCAGCCTGCTAAGCGGAGGCTCTGGAAACACCATATATTTT | 16 | . | TRBV9 | . | TRBJ1-3
CASSDSPDNQPQHF | TGTGCCAGCAGTGACTCGCCAGACAATCAGCCCCAGCATTTT | 14 | . | TRBV6-4 | . | TRBJ1-5
CASSLGLAGGSTDTQYF | TGTGCCAGCAGCTTGGGACTAGCGGGGGGGTCCACAGATACGCAGTATTTT | 17 | . | TRBV7-8 | TRBD2 | TRBJ2-3
CASSPEDRAIETQYF | TGCGCCAGCAGCCCTGAGGACAGGGCCATCGAGACCCAGTACTTC | 15 | once | TRBV5-1 | TRBD1 | TRBJ2-5
CASSSQDRGTEAFF | TGTGCCAGCAGTTCCCAAGACAGGGGGACTGAAGCTTTCTTT | 14 | . | TRBV6-6 | TRBD1 | TRBJ1-1
CASSQTNGSTDTQYF | TGTGCCAGCAGCCAGACAAATGGTAGCACAGATACGCAGTATTTT | 15 | . | TRBV3-1/TRBV3-2 | . | TRBJ2-3
CASSLASYNEQFF | TGTGCCAGCAGCTTAGCCAGCTACAATGAGCAGTTCTTC | 13 | . | TRBV11-2 | . | TRBJ2-1
CASSQPGSTDTQYF | TGTGCCAGCAGCCAACCGGGAAGCACAGATACGCAGTATTTT | 14 | . | TRBV4-2 | . | TRBJ2-3
CASRQGGVTEAFF | TGTGCCAGCAGGCAGGGGGGTGTCACTGAAGCTTTCTTT | 13 | . | TRBV6-5 | TRBD1 | TRBJ1-1
CASSLVGFGYTF | TGTGCCAGCAGTTTAGTCGGTTTTGGCTACACCTTC | 12 | few | TRBV12-3/TRBV12-4 | . | TRBJ1-2
CASSDSEIGRDRGPYEQYF | TGTGCCAGCAGTGACTCGGAAATTGGGCGGGACAGGGGTCCGTACGAGCAGTACTTC | 19 | . | TRBV6-4 | TRBD1 | TRBJ2-7
CASSWSRDNSYEQYF | TGTGCCAGCAGCTGGAGCCGGGACAACTCCTACGAGCAGTACTTC | 15 | . | TRBV5-5 | . | TRBJ2-7
CAIKGTDTQYF | TGTGCCATCAAGGGGACAGATACGCAGTATTTT | 11 | . | TRBV10-3 | . | TRBJ2-3
CASSPSTGEWVTTNTGELFF | TGTGCCAGCAGCCCTTCGACGGGAGAATGGGTCACGACGAACACCGGGGAGCTGTTTTTT | 20 | . | TRBV11-3 | . | TRBJ2-2
CASSLGGQGALEKLFF | TGCGCCAGCAGCTTGGGCGGACAGGGGGCTTTAGAAAAACTGTTTTTT | 16 | once | TRBV5-1 | TRBD1 | TRBJ1-4
CASSPFYGYEQYF | TGTGCCAGTAGTCCCTTCTATGGCTACGAGCAGTACTTC | 13 | . | TRBV19 | . | TRBJ2-7
CASSQTTGGVYGYTF | TGTGCCAGCAGCCAAACGACAGGGGGTGTCTATGGCTACACCTTC | 15 | . | TRBV7-2 | TRBD1 | TRBJ1-2
CASSQDPEVRDYEQYF | TGTGCCAGCAGCCAAGATCCGGAAGTACGGGACTACGAGCAGTACTTC | 16 | . | TRBV4-2 | . | TRBJ2-7
CASSPQTGDGYTF | TGTGCCAGCTCACCACAGACAGGAGATGGCTACACCTTC | 13 | once | TRBV18 | . | TRBJ1-2
CASSLDLMNTEAFF | TGTGCCAGCAGCTTAGATCTAATGAACACTGAAGCTTTCTTT | 14 | . | TRBV11-2 | . | TRBJ1-1
CASSLDAGYGYTF | TGTGCCAGCAGTTTAGACGCGGGCTATGGCTACACCTTC | 13 | . | TRBV27 | . | TRBJ1-2
CAIREPKGQKVTDTQYF | TGTGCCATCAGAGAACCGAAGGGACAGAAAGTCACAGATACGCAGTATTTT | 17 | . | TRBV10-3 | TRBD1 | TRBJ2-3
CASSFKQGAGIYEQYF | TGTGCCAGCAGCTTTAAACAGGGAGCCGGGATCTACGAGCAGTACTTC | 16 | few | TRBV5-4 | . | TRBJ2-7